The 12 T cell receptor beta chains given below trace back to one sample, sequenced in a study of T cells in Graves' hyperthyroidism and ophthalmopathy. Amplification of TCR beta CDR3 regions was performed using RNA transcripts as template. When the TCR CDR3 underwent first-round RT-PCR, the HTBI primer set was used. TCRdb passed the multiplex PCR reads through MiXCR, listing each CDR3 protein once. The repertoire includes approximately 400,000 distinct CDR3 sequences, approximately 14% of them detected once, and 7.5% to 9% sits in the top ten. The sequenced sample was blood. Receptors were obtained from a woman aged 18-29 years with Graves' hyperthyroidism.

The V gene is TRBV3-1, the J gene TRBJ2-3; TRBD2 matches 13 bases. The CDR3 runs to 18 residues. The J segment lost 3 bases and the V segment lost 0 bases, leaving 6 bases of the junction unmatched. In germline, CDR1 is LGHDT, CDR2 YNNKEL (reference sequence). CDR3 nucleotide sequence: TGTGCCAGCAGCCAAGATTGTTGGACTAGCGGGAGTACAGATACGCAGTATTTT. Protein sequence: CASSQDCWTSGSTDTQYF.

This clonotype appeared many times. The genes are TRBV12-3 or TRBV12-4 and TRBJ2-3, with D perhaps given as TRBD1 or TRBD2 (5 bases each). This CDR3 is built from 15 residues. Between the trimmed V and J ends, which lost 3 bases and 0 bases, there was a span of 10 bases. The CDR3 loop reads CASSFSGRSTDTQYF. In DNA form, the CDR3 reads TGTGCCAGCAGTTTCTCGGGACGTAGCACAGATACGCAGTATTTT.

Many counts were recorded for this clonotype. The chain is built from TRBV20-1 and TRBJ2-1, with a possible D match to TRBD2 (6 bases). Per the germline V gene, CDR1 is DFQATT and CDR2 is SNEGSKA (reference sequence). Deletions cut 0 bases from V and 1 base from J, with 16 bases between. The CDR3 is made up of 17 amino acids. Written as DNA, the CDR3 is TGCAGTGCTAGAGATAATGGGGGGAGCCGATCCTACAATGAGCAGTTCTTC. Translated: CSARDNGGSRSYNEQFF.

The table lists this clonotype with many counts. CDR3 coding DNA: TGCAGTGCCATCGGGACTAGCGGGAGCGGTGAGCAGTTCTTC. This encodes CSAIGTSGSGEQFF. V usage is TRBV20-1 and J usage is TRBJ2-1; 14 bases are a match to TRBD2. With 6 bases clipped from V and 9 bases from J, the junction kept 7 bases outside the gene matches. The CDR3 contains 14 residues. Per the germline V gene, CDR1 is DFQATT and CDR2 is SNEGSKA (reference sequence).

This sequence joins TRBV5-8 and TRBJ1-2, with D tentatively TRBD1 (6 bases). The germline V gene encodes CDR1 SGHTS and CDR2 YDEGEE. Trimming left V 6 bases short and J 8 bases short, with 14 bases between. The CDR3 is 12 amino acids. In nucleotides, the CDR3 is TGTGCCAGCACGGAAGTCACAGGGGGCTACACCTTC. Encoded protein: CASTEVTGGYTF.

This clonotype was seen repeatedly, ten times or more. V usage is TRBV10-3 and J usage is TRBJ2-4, with 8 bases that match TRBD1. Germline V gene lookup returns CDR1 ENHRY and CDR2 SYGVKD. The CDR3 contains 19 residues. V shed 4 bases and J 1 base; nucleotides not matched to a gene: 15. CDR3 sequence: CAISASTGDKSGAKNIQYF. CDR3 coding DNA: TGTGCCATCAGTGCTTCGACAGGGGATAAGAGTGGTGCCAAAAACATTCAGTACTTC.

In this sample, this clonotype turned up many times. The rearrangement joins TRBV12-5 to TRBJ2-7; 11 positions agree with TRBD2. The CDR3 is made up of 15 amino acids. The V gene's germline CDR1 is LGHNT and CDR2 FRNRAP. The V gene end was trimmed by 8 bases and the J gene end by 5 bases; junction bases not matched to a gene: 11. CDR3 sequence: CASPPISGREDEQYF. CDR3 in DNA: TGTGCTAGTCCCCCCATTAGCGGGAGGGAGGACGAGCAGTACTTC. Drawing the rest from reference TRBV12-5 and TRBJ2-7, the complete variable domain is DARVTQTPRHKVTEMGQEVTMRCQPILGHNTVFWYRQTMMQGLELLAYFRNRAPLDDSGMPKDRFSAEMPDATLATLKIQPSEPRDSAVYFCASPPISGREDEQYFGPGTRLTVT.

Ten or more counts support this clonotype. V is TRBV20-1 and J is TRBJ1-4, with no clear D. Looked up from germline, CDR1 is DFQATT and CDR2 is SNEGSKA (reference sequence). V gave up 6 bases and J gave up 7 bases, with 9 bases separating them. The CDR3 contains 11 residues. CDR3 protein: CSALSGEKLFF. CDR3 in DNA: TGCAGTGCCCTAAGTGGTGAAAAACTGTTTTTT.

The DNA of the CDR3 is TGTGCCAGCAGCTTCGGACAGACAGGGCAAGAGACCCAGTACTTC. As protein: CASSFGQTGQETQYF. The chain links TRBV11-2 to TRBJ2-5, with 7 bases aligning to TRBD1. The CDR3 loop spans 15 amino acids. The V gene's germline CDR1 is SGHAT and CDR2 FQNNGV. V trimming: 3 bases; J trimming: 2 bases; junction bases outside the gene matches: 6. The complete variable domain, with remaining parts taken from reference TRBV11-2 and TRBJ2-5, reads EAGVAQSPRYKIIEKRQSVAFWCNPISGHATLYWYQQILGQGPKLLIQFQNNGVVDDSQLPKDRFSAERLKGVDSTLKIQPAKLEDSAVYLCASSFGQTGQETQYFGPGTRLLVL.

The gene calls are TRBV14 and TRBJ1-6; D gene unclear. V was cut by 1 base and J by 5 bases, with 9 bases left in between. The CDR3 spans 15 residues. Germline V gene data show CDR1 as SGHDN and CDR2 as FVKESK. The CDR3, as DNA: TGTGCCAGCAGCCAAGTATTAGGCCATAATTCACCCCTCCACTTT. Translation: CASSQVLGHNSPLHF.

This clonotype was detected ten times or more. The chain recombines TRBV5-8 with TRBJ2-1, with TRBD1 matching 7 bases. V dropped 2 bases and J dropped 6; count of bases not matched to a gene: 5. The CDR3 spans 14 residues. Germline CDR1 SGHTS, CDR2 YDEGEE. The CDR3 nucleotides are TGTGCCAGCAGCTTACAAGGGGGCGGCAATGAGCAGTTCTTC. Amino acids: CASSLQGGGNEQFF.

This clonotype came up a few times. The chain recombines TRBV9 with TRBJ2-1, with TRBD2 matching 7 bases. CDR3 length equals 15 residues. V lost 4 bases to trimming and J lost 7 bases; unmatched junction nucleotides: 11. Per germline, CDR1 SGDLS and CDR2 YYNGEE. Here the CDR3 DNA reads TGTGCCAGCAGCAAAAGCGGGGATCCAGGGAATGAGCAGTTCTTC. It specifies CASSKSGDPGNEQFF.